This TCR beta chain was obtained from a study of blood T cell repertoires in COVID-19. Per the authors' pipeline: Reference gene primers were amplified, and this amplification served to estimate nucleated cell counts. Sequencing used immunoSEQ multiplex PCR; TCRdb keeps in-frame clones, though not all of them. The V and J calls and the clone size are those of that table, but D and trimming were determined from the DNA. Of 85,000 to 100,000 clones detected, 87% appear once; the ten largest clones hold around 16%. During active infection, Seattle patients enrolled and were then monitored through disease. Germline V gene data show CDR1 as SGHNT and CDR2 as YENEEA. The CDR3 runs 15 residues. The J segment lost 8 bases and the V segment lost 1 base, leaving 6 bases of the junction unmatched.

The rearrangement uses TRBV11-3 and TRBJ2-1; 9 bases agree with TRBD2. The sample taken for sequencing was peripheral blood. The receptor comes from a woman aged 55-70 years with COVID-19, enrolled during active disease. CDR3 residues: CASSLGLAEGDEQFF. Here the CDR3 DNA reads TGTGCCAGCAGCTTAGGACTAGCGGAGGGCGATGAGCAGTTCTTC.